What follows is one T cell receptor beta chain and its context. Germline V gene lookup returns CDR1 MNHEY and CDR2 SMNVEV (reference sequence). This CDR3 spans 14 amino acids. Trimming took 3 bases from V and 4 from J; bases not matched to a gene: 5. This sample is part of a study of T cells in tumors after PD-1 blockade. Time point indicated: second of two post-therapy site-matched biopsies about two months apart. Clones were sequenced by immunoSEQ multiplex PCR, and TCRdb holds only the in-frame ones, with some missing. The table lists 7,500 to 8,500 clones, 55% to 65% of them singletons. The TCR comes from a human donor with basal cell carcinoma. The chain has TRBV27 and TRBJ2-7; TRBD1 matches at 8 bases. Sequencing was performed on tumor tissue, taken after anti-PD-1 treatment. The DNA of the CDR3 is TGTGCCAGCAGTTTTTTGGACAGGGCTTACGAGCAGTACTTC. The encoded protein is CASSFLDRAYEQYF.